This T cell receptor beta chain was sequenced during a study of a mutant IDH1 vaccine in newly diagnosed glioma. Study-wide context: Vaccine dosing followed radiotherapy by 4-6 weeks, or accompanied temozolomide cycles. Treated patients were about 60% male, about 38% female, mean age about 41 years.

Profiled with immunoSEQ multiplex PCR; TCRdb holds only in-frame clones, not every one. The sample contains roughly 60,000 clones, roughly 85% of which appear only once. As concerns this clone: The antigen remains undetermined.

Time point here: week 23, last vaccination. What each vaccine dose contained was 300 ug of mutant IDH1 20-mer peptide, accompanied by topical imiquimod. Trimming pared 1 base from V and 6 bases from J, leaving 17 bases between. This CDR3 is built from 16 residues. In germline, CDR1 is SGHDT, CDR2 YYEEEE. The input for sequencing was PBMCs, taken from a glioma patient whose treatment included an IDH1 peptide vaccine. This TCR was recovered from a man aged 30 to 45 with glioma. The chain links TRBV5-6 to TRBJ1-5; D call uncertain. The CDR3 reads CASSLMAVRRSQPQHF. In DNA form, the CDR3 reads TGTGCCAGCAGCTTGATGGCGGTACGGAGAAGTCAGCCCCAGCATTTT.